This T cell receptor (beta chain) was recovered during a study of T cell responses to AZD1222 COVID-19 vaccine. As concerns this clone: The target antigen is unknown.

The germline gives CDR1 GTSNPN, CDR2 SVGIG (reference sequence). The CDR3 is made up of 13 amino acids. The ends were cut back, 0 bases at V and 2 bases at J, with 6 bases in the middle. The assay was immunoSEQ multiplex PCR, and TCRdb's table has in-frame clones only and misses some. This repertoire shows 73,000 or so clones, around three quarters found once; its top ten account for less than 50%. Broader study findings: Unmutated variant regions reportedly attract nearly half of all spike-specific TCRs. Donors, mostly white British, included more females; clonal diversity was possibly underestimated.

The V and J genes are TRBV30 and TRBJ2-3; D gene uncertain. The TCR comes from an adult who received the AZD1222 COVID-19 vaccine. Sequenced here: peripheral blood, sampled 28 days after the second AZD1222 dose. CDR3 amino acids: CAWSVGSTDTQYF. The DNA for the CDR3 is TGTGCCTGGAGTGTAGGCTCCACAGATACGCAGTATTTT.